This T cell receptor (beta chain) was found in a study of post-analysis software for immune sequencing data. Study-level information: Multiple sclerosis in the patients followed relapsing-remitting, secondary progressive and progressive-relapsing courses.

Of note for this clonotype: Its cognate antigen is unknown.

Study results and caveats: Controls' normalized Chao1 diversity significantly exceeded that of multiple sclerosis patients. Patients carried roughly 5 TRBV segments more frequently than controls did, and TRBV5-6, TRBV5-1 and TRBV20-1 were among them.

cDNA libraries for TCR beta contained unique molecular identifiers. TCRdb re-called the PCR reads through MiXCR, storing one row per CDR3 protein. The table has roughly 670,000 distinct CDR3 sequences, 55% to 70% seen once. Trimming removed 3 bases from V and 2 bases from J, with 10 bases in between. Germline CDR1 LGHDT, CDR2 YNNKEL (reference sequence). This CDR3 has 14 amino acids. The sequence came from a girl aged 2 to 9 with multiple sclerosis. What was sequenced was blood. The V and J genes are TRBV3-1 and TRBJ2-5, with D perhaps being TRBD1 or TRBD2 (5 bases each). The CDR3: CASSHTGAQETQYF. The CDR3 DNA reads TGTGCCAGCAGCCATACCGGGGCTCAAGAGACCCAGTACTTC.